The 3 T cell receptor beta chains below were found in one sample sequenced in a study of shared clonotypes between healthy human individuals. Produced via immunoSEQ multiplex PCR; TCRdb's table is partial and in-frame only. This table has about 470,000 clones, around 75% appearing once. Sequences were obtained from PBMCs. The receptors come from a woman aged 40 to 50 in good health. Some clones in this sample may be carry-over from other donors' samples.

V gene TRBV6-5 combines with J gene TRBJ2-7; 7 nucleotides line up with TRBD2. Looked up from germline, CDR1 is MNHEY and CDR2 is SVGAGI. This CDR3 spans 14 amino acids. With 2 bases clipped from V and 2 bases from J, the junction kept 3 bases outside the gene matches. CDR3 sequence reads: CASSYGGGTYEQYF. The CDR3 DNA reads TGTGCCAGCAGTTACGGCGGGGGAACCTACGAGCAGTACTTC.

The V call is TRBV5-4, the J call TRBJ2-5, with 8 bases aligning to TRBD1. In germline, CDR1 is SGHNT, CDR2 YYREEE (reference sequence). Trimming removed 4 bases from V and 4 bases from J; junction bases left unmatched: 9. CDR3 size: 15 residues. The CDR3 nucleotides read TGTGCCAGCAGCCGAATACAGGGGGTCTCAGAGACCCAGTACTTC. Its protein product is CASSRIQGVSETQYF.

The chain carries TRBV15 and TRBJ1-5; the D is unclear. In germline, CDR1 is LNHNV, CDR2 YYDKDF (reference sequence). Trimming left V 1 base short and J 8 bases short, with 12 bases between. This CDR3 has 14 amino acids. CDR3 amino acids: CATSRGGVGEPQHF. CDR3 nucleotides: TGTGCCACCAGCAGAGGGGGTGTGGGAGAGCCCCAGCATTTT.